The source of this TCR beta chain is a study of blood T cell repertoires in COVID-19. The CDR3 extends over 16 amino acids. From germline, CDR1 is SGDLS and CDR2 YYNGEE. Losses at the gene ends were 2 bases for V and 1 base for J; bases not matched to a gene: 8. Here immunoSEQ multiplex PCR was the method, and the copy in TCRdb shows in-frame clones only, minus some. This table has fewer than 150,000 clones, 80% to 85% appearing once. In this sample, this clone turned up once. This receptor was obtained from a woman in her 30s who had recovered from COVID-19. The J gene is TRBJ2-7, the V gene TRBV9, with 8 bases identical to TRBD1. Sequencing was performed on peripheral blood. CDR3 sequence reads: CASSVSGQGPSYEQYF. The CDR3 DNA follows: TGTGCCAGCAGCGTCTCAGGACAGGGACCGTCCTACGAGCAGTACTTC.